The source of this T cell receptor (beta chain) is a study of identical twins. A universal primer site came from template switching; cDNA carried unique molecular identifiers. TCRdb re-called the 5' RACE reads through MiXCR, storing one row per CDR3 protein. Here the sample spans roughly 690,000 distinct CDR3 sequences, around 6% being singletons. Germline-derived CDR1 and CDR2 are MGHRA and YSYEKL. With 0 bases removed from V and 7 bases from J, the gap between germline ends came to 10 bases. CDR3 length equals 14 residues. This clonotype was seen ten or more times. The receptor was derived from a man aged 18 to 29 in good health. Sequenced input: naive T cells sorted from blood. The rearrangement uses TRBV4-1 and TRBJ2-1; D possibly corresponds to TRBD1 (6 bases). CDR3 DNA sequence: TGCGCCAGCAGCCAAGACAGGGGTTTGAATGAGCAGTTCTTC. This sequence encodes CASSQDRGLNEQFF.